The rows below give T cell receptor beta chains drawn from one sample of a study of blood T cell repertoires in COVID-19. The repertoire was sequenced with immunoSEQ multiplex PCR; TCRdb's copy has only in-frame clones and lacks some. The sample consists of approximately 190,000 clones, 86% of them appearing once. The sequencing sample was made of PBMCs or T cells enriched from blood (not recorded which). These receptors all stem from a woman between 40 and 55 years old in a cohort exposed to, infected with or recovered from COVID-19 (not recorded which). The CDR3 runs from the conserved cysteine through the conserved F or W. The D gene is left open where the match is weak. Clone sizes are given selectively: once, few, many, or a class where the clone is expanded.

>-|TRBV12-3/TRBV12-4|-|TRBJ1-5
TGTGCCAGCAGTCAGGGGACCAATCAGCCCCAGCATTTT
CASSQGTNQPQHF
>-|TRBV21-1|-|TRBJ1-5
TGTGCCAGCAGCAAAGAAGGGGGTTTATCGGGTCAGCCCCAGCATTTT
CASSKEGGLSGQPQHF
>-|TRBV27|-|TRBJ2-1
TGTGCCAGCAGGGCGAGGTCTTCTTCCTACAATGAGCAGTTCTTC
CASRARSSSYNEQFF
>once|TRBV20-1|-|TRBJ1-1
TGCAGTGCTCCCACAGAAAGTGAAGCTTTCTTT
CSAPTESEAFF
>-|TRBV28|TRBD2|TRBJ2-4
TGTGCCAGCAGTTTACCATTAGCGGGAGCCAAAAACATTCAGTACTTC
CASSLPLAGAKNIQYF
>few|TRBV4-1|-|TRBJ2-1
TGCGCCAGCAGCCAAGAAAAGGGGGAGTTCTACAATGAGCAGTTCTTC
CASSQEKGEFYNEQFF
>-|TRBV27|TRBD1|TRBJ1-1
TGTGCCAGCAGTTTAAACAGGGGGACGACTGAAGCTTTCTTT
CASSLNRGTTEAFF
>-|TRBV5-1|TRBD2|TRBJ2-7
TGCGCCAGCAGCGGGGGACTAGCTCTTTCCTACGAGCAGTACTTC
CASSGGLALSYEQYF
>-|TRBV19|TRBD1|TRBJ1-2
TGTGCCAGTAGTTTGGGACAGGGGCTAGGGTATGGCTACACCTTC
CASSLGQGLGYGYTF
>-|TRBV6-5|-|TRBJ1-1
TGTGCCAGCAGTTACTCGAACCAGGGTGAAGCTTTCTTT
CASSYSNQGEAFF
>-|TRBV5-6|-|TRBJ2-2
TGTGCCAGCAGCTTCCAATCTCTTGGGCGTACCGGGGAGCTGTTTTTT
CASSFQSLGRTGELFF
>-|TRBV10-3|TRBD1|TRBJ1-1
TGTGCCATCAGTGAGGGACAGGGGCAAGAAGCTTTCTTT
CAISEGQGQEAFF
>-|TRBV27|TRBD1|TRBJ2-6
TGTGCCAGCAGTTCCAGGGGGTTGGGGGCCAACGTCCTGACTTTC
CASSSRGLGANVLTF
>-|TRBV18|TRBD1|TRBJ1-5
TGTGCCAGCTCACTACCGACAGGGAACGGCAATCAGCCCCAGCATTTT
CASSLPTGNGNQPQHF
>-|TRBV2|-|TRBJ1-6
TGTGCCAGCAGTGACGACAGCAGTCTGGGCACCGTCCACTTT
CASSDDSSLGTVHF
>-|TRBV15|-|TRBJ1-6
TGTGCCACCAGCATTTATGCCGGGAATTCACCCCTCCACTTT
CATSIYAGNSPLHF
>-|TRBV10-3|TRBD2|TRBJ2-3
TGTGCCATCAGTGAGTCGGGTAGCGGGGGGGCTACAGATACGCAGTATTTT
CAISESGSGGATDTQYF
>-|TRBV20-1|-|TRBJ1-2
TGCAGTGCCAGTCGCGGCGCAGACTATGGCTACACCTTC
CSASRGADYGYTF
>-|TRBV4-1|-|TRBJ1-6
TGCGCCAGCAGCCACTATCACCCTTCAAATTCACCCCTCCACTTT
CASSHYHPSNSPLHF
>-|TRBV6-5|-|TRBJ1-5
TGTGCCAGCAGTACTGATACGAATCAGCCCCAGCATTTT
CASSTDTNQPQHF
>-|TRBV7-9|-|TRBJ1-2
TGTGCCAGCAGCTCCGACACCTATGGCTACACCTTC
CASSSDTYGYTF
>-|TRBV19|TRBD2|TRBJ2-7
TGTGCCAGTAGTACATTTCTAGCGGGAAACTACGAGCAGTACTTC
CASSTFLAGNYEQYF
>once|TRBV27|TRBD1|TRBJ1-1
TGTGCCAGCAGGTACAGACAGGGGGCTGGAACTGAAGCTTTCTTT
CASRYRQGAGTEAFF
>few|TRBV3-1/TRBV3-2|-|TRBJ1-1
TGTGCCAGCAGCCCACAGGGTTCTGAAGCTTTCTTT
CASSPQGSEAFF
>-|TRBV6-1|-|TRBJ2-6
TGTGCCAGCAGTGAAGGGGCTGCGGGGGCCAACGTCCTGACTTTC
CASSEGAAGANVLTF
>-|TRBV5-4|TRBD1|TRBJ1-1
TGTGCCAGCAGCTTGGCAGAGACAGGGGTGAACACTGAAGCTTTCTTT
CASSLAETGVNTEAFF
>-|TRBV6-5|TRBD1|TRBJ1-1
TGTGCCAGCAGTTACCGGACAGGGGTTGACGCTTTCTTT
CASSYRTGVDAFF
>-|TRBV7-9|-|TRBJ1-1
TGTGCCAGCAGCTTAGACGGGGGTAAGGCTTTCTTT
CASSLDGGKAFF
>once|TRBV4-1|-|TRBJ1-5
TGCGCCAGCAGCCAGGCCATGACGAGGAGTCAGCCCCAGCATTTT
CASSQAMTRSQPQHF
>-|TRBV7-2|TRBD2|TRBJ2-3
TGTGCCAGCAGCACACTAGGACTAGCGGGATTCACAGATACGCAGTATTTT
CASSTLGLAGFTDTQYF
>-|TRBV30|-|TRBJ1-1
TGTGCCTGGAATCAAGGGACTTTGACTGAAGCTTTCTTT
CAWNQGTLTEAFF
>-|TRBV6-6|-|TRBJ1-5
TGTGCCAGCAGTTACTCGAGCGAGCCCCAGCATTTT
CASSYSSEPQHF
>few|TRBV28|TRBD1|TRBJ1-2
TGTGCCAGCACCCAAGCCCGGACAGGGTTCGGCTATGGCTACACCTTC
CASTQARTGFGYGYTF
>-|TRBV27|-|TRBJ2-7
TGTGCCAGCAGTTTGGGCAGGGCCTACTACGAGCAGTACTTC
CASSLGRAYYEQYF
>-|TRBV4-2|TRBD2|TRBJ2-5
TGTGCCAGCAGCCAAGACGTGTCCGGGACTAGCGGTAGGGAGACCCAGTACTTC
CASSQDVSGTSGRETQYF
>-|TRBV11-2|-|TRBJ1-3
TGTGCCAGCAGCTTAGAGGTTCCGGGACACGCTGGAAACACCATATATTTT
CASSLEVPGHAGNTIYF
>once|TRBV19|-|TRBJ1-6
TGTGCCAGTAGTATCAGCTCCTATAATTCACCCCTCCACTTT
CASSISSYNSPLHF
>-|TRBV4-3|-|TRBJ1-2
TGCGCCAGCAGCCAAGTTGAAATCCAGGGGAACTATGGCTACACCTTC
CASSQVEIQGNYGYTF
>-|TRBV29-1|-|TRBJ1-1
TGCAGCGTTGGCGACAGCTACACTGAAGCTTTCTTT
CSVGDSYTEAFF
>-|TRBV24-1|-|TRBJ2-1
TGTGCCACCAGTGATTTGTCCGGGATCTACAATGAGCAGTTCTTC
CATSDLSGIYNEQFF
>-|TRBV27|-|TRBJ2-2
TGTGCCAGCAGCGCAGGGGTTGACGGGGAGCTGTTTTTT
CASSAGVDGELFF
>-|TRBV2|-|TRBJ1-2
TGTGCCAGACAGGGCTACAACTATGGCTACACCTTC
CARQGYNYGYTF
>-|TRBV6-5|-|TRBJ2-7
TGTGCCAGCGGGGACACCCTAACATCCTACGAGCAGTACTTC
CASGDTLTSYEQYF
>-|TRBV27|TRBD1|TRBJ1-3
TGTGCCAGCAGTCCGGACAGGGAACACTCTGGAAACACCATATATTTT
CASSPDREHSGNTIYF
>-|TRBV5-6|-|TRBJ1-1
TGTGCCAGCAGCTTGGTCGGGGGTAAGACTGAAGCTTTCTTT
CASSLVGGKTEAFF
>-|TRBV6-5|-|TRBJ1-2
TGTGCCAGCAGTTACGGATCGGGTCCCTACACCTTC
CASSYGSGPYTF
>-|TRBV30|TRBD1|TRBJ2-7
TGTGCCTGGATTAGGACAGGGGCACCCTACGAGCAGTACTTC
CAWIRTGAPYEQYF
>-|TRBV19|-|TRBJ1-2
TGTGCCAGTAGTTGGGGCAATAACTATGGCTACACCTTC
CASSWGNNYGYTF
>-|TRBV4-3|TRBD2|TRBJ2-3
TGCGCCAGCAGCCAAGAAATCCGGGCTAGCGGAAACACAGATACGCAGTATTTT
CASSQEIRASGNTDTQYF
>-|TRBV19|-|TRBJ1-2
TGTGCCAGTAGTATTCGCGGGGTTGGCTACACCTTC
CASSIRGVGYTF
>-|TRBV11-3|TRBD1|TRBJ2-1
TGTGCCAGCAGCTTTTGGGACAGGGGGCGGAATGAGCAGTTCTTC
CASSFWDRGRNEQFF
>-|TRBV19|-|TRBJ1-1
TGTGCCAGTAGTAGCAGGGGGAACACTGAAGCTTTCTTT
CASSSRGNTEAFF
>few|TRBV3-1/TRBV3-2|TRBD1|TRBJ2-5
TGTGCCAGCAGCCAAGCAACCGGGACAGGGTATCAAGAGACCCAGTACTTC
CASSQATGTGYQETQYF
>-|TRBV5-8|-|TRBJ2-6
TGTGCCAGCAGCTTGGTAGGGGCTGGGGCCAACGTCCTGACTTTC
CASSLVGAGANVLTF
>once|TRBV6-5|TRBD2|TRBJ2-5
TGTGCCAGCAGCTCTAGCGGGGGAGCTCAAGAGACCCAGTACTTC
CASSSSGGAQETQYF
>once|TRBV27|-|TRBJ1-5
TGTGCCAGCAGCCTGGGGGGAGGCAATCAGCCCCAGCATTTT
CASSLGGGNQPQHF
>-|TRBV14|-|TRBJ2-1
TGTGCCAGCAGCCGACAAGACAGGTACAATGAGCAGTTCTTC
CASSRQDRYNEQFF
>-|TRBV7-2|TRBD2|TRBJ2-1
TGTGCCAGCAGCTTAGGGGGGGGGAAGTATGAGCAGTTCTTC
CASSLGGGKYEQFF
>-|TRBV28|TRBD2|TRBJ2-3
TGTGCCAGCAGTTTCCCCGGGACTAGCGGCCGCACAGATACGCAGTATTTT
CASSFPGTSGRTDTQYF